This T cell receptor (beta chain) came from a study of CD8 T cells in ankylosing spondylitis. The study's findings and limits: Made up of 7 to 9 highly homologous variants, a TCR beta motif appeared characteristic of ankylosing spondylitis blood.

5'-RACE, quantitative and with molecular barcodes, yielded the TCR beta libraries. TCRdb fed the 5' RACE reads into MiXCR, producing one record per CDR3 protein. This sample has fewer than 550,000 distinct CDR3 sequences, with 5.3% found just once. This clonotype was counted many times. Its antigen is unknown. V trimming: 10 bases; J trimming: 6 bases; junction bases outside the gene matches: 20. Germline V gene sequence: CDR1 MDHEN, CDR2 SYDVKM. The CDR3 spans 18 residues. The chain combines TRBV28 with TRBJ1-5, with TRBD1 matching over 11 bases. The specimen was blood, either unsorted or a sorted T cell fraction (not recorded which). This sequence was found in a male donor with ankylosing spondylitis. CDR3 bases: TGTGCCACCTTACTGGGGGGACAGGGGGAGAAAAAAGGTCAGCCCCAGCATTTT. Translation: CATLLGGQGEKKGQPQHF.